The 20 T cell receptor beta chains below were found in one sample sequenced in a study of cytomegalovirus exposure and HLA in healthy donors. The method was immunoSEQ multiplex PCR; TCRdb's version includes in-frame clones alone and lacks a portion of them. The sample has about 66,000 clones; approximately 97% are singletons. Material: PBMCs. Receptor source: a woman under 30 in good health and CMV-seropositive.

The chain recombines TRBV7-9 with TRBJ2-7, with 9 bases fitting TRBD2. Germline V gene sequence: CDR1 SEHNR, CDR2 FQNEAQ (reference sequence). The CDR3 totals 15 residues. The V and J ends lost 1 base and 4 bases, in that order; junction bases with no gene match: 5. The CDR3 DNA reads as TGTGCCAGCAGCTTAGACCCGGGACTAGCATACGAGCAGTACTTC. Translated, it gives CASSLDPGLAYEQYF.

This chain connects TRBV7-6 to TRBJ1-2; D uncertain. The CDR3 contains 16 residues. The V and J ends lost 5 bases and 6 bases respectively, with 22 bases between them. Germline V gene data show CDR1 as SGHVS and CDR2 as FNYEAQ. The CDR3 loop reads CASSPHPPVIGDGYTF. The CDR3 nucleotides read TGTGCCAGCAGCCCTCATCCCCCGGTAATAGGAGATGGCTACACCTTC.

This clone was counted once. The chain employs TRBV6-5 and TRBJ1-2, with D unresolved. This CDR3 has 13 amino acids. Germline V gene sequence: CDR1 MNHEY, CDR2 SVGAGI. The germline V and J ends were trimmed by 5 bases and 3 bases, with 10 bases remaining between them. CDR3 sequence (DNA): TGTGCCAGCAGTCGGCTCGGGGACTATGGCTACACCTTC. Translating gives CASSRLGDYGYTF.

The chain carries TRBV9 and TRBJ1-1; D is unclear. V was cut by 4 bases and J by 0 bases, with 10 bases left in between. Germline-derived CDR1 and CDR2 are SGDLS and YYNGEE. This CDR3 comprises 14 residues. The CDR3 coding sequence is TGTGCCAGCAGCCCAAACCCTATGAACACTGAAGCTTTCTTT. Translation: CASSPNPMNTEAFF.

The rearrangement uses TRBV5-1 and TRBJ2-2; 11 positions match TRBD1. Germline V lookup: CDR1 SGHRS, CDR2 YFSETQ. This CDR3 is 15 amino acids long. V dropped 7 bases and J dropped 4; count of bases not matched to a gene: 6. For the CDR3, the DNA is TGCGCCAGCCTCTCCGGGACAGGGGGCACCGGGGAGCTGTTTTTT. It specifies CASLSGTGGTGELFF.

The genes are TRBV30 and TRBJ2-1; D perhaps matches TRBD2 (6 bases). Germline V CDR1 and CDR2: GTSNPN, SVGIG (reference sequence). Trimming shortened V by 0 bases and J by 7 bases, and 10 bases separated the two germline ends. The CDR3 covers 13 residues. For the CDR3, the DNA is TGTGCCTGGAGTGTACGAGGGAGGAATGAGCAGTTCTTC. It specifies CAWSVRGRNEQFF.

This clone was counted a single time. The rearrangement links TRBV6-5 to TRBJ1-2; TRBD1 aligns across 9 bases. This CDR3 comprises 15 residues. V trimming: 5 bases; J trimming: 7 bases; junction bases outside the gene matches: 11. Per germline, CDR1 MNHEY and CDR2 SVGAGI. The CDR3 is CASSMGGQGRSGYTF. The CDR3, as DNA: TGTGCCAGCAGTATGGGAGGACAGGGGAGAAGTGGCTACACCTTC.

The rearrangement joins TRBV11-2 to TRBJ2-5; perhaps TRBD2 as D (5 bases). The J call may be incorrect, as the DNA end agrees better with TRBJ2-7. CDR1 is SGHAT and CDR2 is FQNNGV in the germline V gene. The CDR3 sequence is 13 residues long. The CDR3 here is CASSLVPEDEQYF. CDR3 nucleotides: TGTGCCAGCAGCTTAGTTCCGGAGGACGAGCAGTACTTC.

V usage is TRBV7-2 and J usage is TRBJ2-1, with TRBD2 matching 9 bases. Trimming cost V 0 bases and J 1 base; bases outside gene matches: 1. The CDR3 loop spans 16 amino acids. Germline assignment: CDR1 SGHTA and CDR2 FQGNSA. This CDR3 reads CASSLASGRSYNEQFF. CDR3 coding DNA: TGTGCCAGCAGCTTAGCTAGCGGGAGATCCTACAATGAGCAGTTCTTC.

J is TRBJ2-7 and V is TRBV28; 8 bases are a match to TRBD1. Germline V gives CDR1 MDHEN, CDR2 SYDVKM. Trimming removed 2 bases from V and 5 bases from J; junction bases left unmatched: 8. The CDR3 totals 15 residues. The CDR3 nucleotides are TGTGCCAGCAGTTTAAGGCGGCAGGGGGCCGACGAGCAGTACTTC. Protein sequence: CASSLRRQGADEQYF.

This chain joins TRBV6-1 and TRBJ2-1; TRBD1 agrees at 7 bases. Germline CDR1 MNHNS, CDR2 SASEGT. This CDR3 comprises 13 residues. Germline trimming cut 1 base from V and 9 bases from J; bases unmatched to any gene: 3. CDR3 in amino acids: CASSEGDSGEQFF. As DNA, the CDR3 is TGTGCCAGCAGTGAAGGGGACAGCGGTGAGCAGTTCTTC.

The chain combines TRBV4-1 with TRBJ1-1, with D unresolved. Germline V lookup: CDR1 MGHRA, CDR2 YSYEKL. V was pared by 2 bases and J by 5 bases, with 12 bases between. CDR3 length: 14 amino acids. The CDR3, as DNA: TGCGCCAGCAGCCAAACGGCCGGAGCGACTGAAGCTTTCTTT. It is translated as CASSQTAGATEAFF.

The rearrangement links TRBV28 to TRBJ2-1, with 10 bases fitting TRBD2. This CDR3 comprises 17 residues. CDR1 and CDR2 (germline): MDHEN, SYDVKM. V was pared by 6 bases and J by 5 bases, with 13 bases of the junction left unmatched. CDR3 in amino acids: CASSRPGLATTDNEQFF. In nucleotides, the CDR3 is TGTGCCAGCAGCCGACCGGGACTAGCGACGACCGACAATGAGCAGTTCTTC. The full variable domain, with the rest looked up from reference TRBV28 and TRBJ2-1, is DVKVTQSSRYLVKRTGEKVFLECVQDMDHENMFWYRQDPGLGLRLIYFSYDVKMKEKGDIPEGYSVSREKKERFSLILESASTNQTSMYLCASSRPGLATTDNEQFFGPGTRLTVL.

This clone came up once. The gene calls are TRBV30 and TRBJ1-4, with 7 bases lining up with TRBD1. Germline assignment: CDR1 GTSNPN and CDR2 SVGIG (reference sequence). The CDR3 has 16 residues. V dropped 1 base and J dropped 8; count of bases not matched to a gene: 13. Written as DNA, the CDR3 is TGTGCCTGGAGTGCCGCAGACAGGGTACGAGGCGAAAAACTGTTTTTT. Its protein is CAWSAADRVRGEKLFF.

The CDR3 nucleotides are TGCGCCAGCATCCCCTCCGGGTCTAACACTGAAGCTTTCTTT. This gives the protein CASIPSGSNTEAFF. This chain links TRBV5-1 with TRBJ1-1; unclear D gene. CDR1 SGHRS and CDR2 YFSETQ come from the germline V gene. The CDR3 totals 14 residues. Trimming took off 6 bases at V and 2 bases at J, with 14 bases between the two ends. The full variable domain, in which reference TRBV5-1 and TRBJ1-1 provide the parts outside the CDR3, is KAGVTQTPRYLIKTRGQQVTLSCSPISGHRSVSWYQQTPGQGLQFLFEYFSETQRNKGNFPGRFSGRQFSNSRSEMNVSTLELGDSALYLCASIPSGSNTEAFFGQGTRLTVV.

The chain carries TRBV10-2 and TRBJ2-3; 9 bases align to TRBD1. This CDR3 spans 14 amino acids. V shed 7 bases, J shed 1 base, and the junction held 3 bases outside the gene matches. The germline gives CDR1 WSHSY, CDR2 SAAADI. CDR3: CASTWDRGTDTQYF. The DNA of the CDR3 is TGCGCCAGCACCTGGGACAGGGGCACAGATACGCAGTATTTT.

The chain uses TRBV28 and TRBJ1-5, with 8 bases identical to TRBD1. V dropped 1 base and J dropped 1; count of bases not matched to a gene: 6. CDR3 length: 17 amino acids. Germline lookup yields CDR1 MDHEN and CDR2 SYDVKM. The CDR3 here is CASSLSGGHASNQPQHF. CDR3 DNA: TGTGCCAGCAGTTTATCAGGGGGCCACGCAAGCAATCAGCCCCAGCATTTT.

CDR3 DNA sequence: TGTGCCAGCAGCCCGGGACTAGCGGGAGGGCCACCTTCCTACAATGAGCAGTTCTTC. It specifies CASSPGLAGGPPSYNEQFF. The chain is built from TRBV7-8 and TRBJ2-1, with 16 bases fitting TRBD2. V shed 5 bases and J 1 base; nucleotides not matched to a gene: 8. The CDR3 has 19 amino acids. The germline V gene encodes CDR1 SGHVS and CDR2 FQNEAQ.

The rearrangement uses TRBV19 and TRBJ2-1; no reliable D call. Germline V lookup: CDR1 LNHDA, CDR2 SQIVND (reference sequence). The V end lost 2 bases, the J end lost 9 bases, and 8 bases lay between the germline ends. The CDR3 is 12 residues long. This CDR3 is CASSINIGEQFF. The CDR3 nucleotides are TGTGCCAGTAGTATAAATATCGGTGAGCAGTTCTTC.

This chain connects TRBV19 to TRBJ2-1, with D possibly being TRBD1 (6 bases). Trimming took 4 bases from V and 5 from J, leaving 15 bases between them. CDR3 length: 15 residues. Germline CDR1 reads LNHDA; CDR2 reads SQIVND (reference sequence). The CDR3 loop reads CASSSQGRFNNEQFF. CDR3 in DNA: TGTGCCAGTAGTAGTCAGGGGCGATTTAACAATGAGCAGTTCTTC.